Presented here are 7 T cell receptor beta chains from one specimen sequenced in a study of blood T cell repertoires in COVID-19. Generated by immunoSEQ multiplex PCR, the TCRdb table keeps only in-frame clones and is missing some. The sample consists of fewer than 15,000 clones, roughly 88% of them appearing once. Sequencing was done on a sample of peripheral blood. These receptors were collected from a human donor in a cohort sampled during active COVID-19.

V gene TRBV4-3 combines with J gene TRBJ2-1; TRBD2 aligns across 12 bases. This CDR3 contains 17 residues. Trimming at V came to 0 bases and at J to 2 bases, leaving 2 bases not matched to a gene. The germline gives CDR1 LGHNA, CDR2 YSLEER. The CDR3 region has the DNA TGCGCCAGCAGCCAAGATTGGACTAGCGGGGCCTACAATGAGCAGTTCTTC. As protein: CASSQDWTSGAYNEQFF.

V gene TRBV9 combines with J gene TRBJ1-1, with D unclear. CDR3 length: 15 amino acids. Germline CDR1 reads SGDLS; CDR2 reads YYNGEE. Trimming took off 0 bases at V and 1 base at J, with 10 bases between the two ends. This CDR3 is CASSVVPSKNTEAFF. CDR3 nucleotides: TGTGCCAGCAGCGTAGTCCCATCCAAGAACACTGAAGCTTTCTTT.

DNA for the CDR3: TGTGCCAGCAGCCAAGATCTTTCAGGGTTTGACGAAAAACTGTTTTTT. This translates into CASSQDLSGFDEKLFF. J is TRBJ1-4 and V is TRBV3-1 (or the pseudogene TRBV3-2); a weak D match, TRBD1 (5 bases). The V end lost 0 bases, the J end lost 8 bases, and 16 bases lay between the germline ends. The V gene's germline CDR1 is LGHDT and CDR2 YNNKEL (reference sequence). This CDR3 is 16 amino acids long.

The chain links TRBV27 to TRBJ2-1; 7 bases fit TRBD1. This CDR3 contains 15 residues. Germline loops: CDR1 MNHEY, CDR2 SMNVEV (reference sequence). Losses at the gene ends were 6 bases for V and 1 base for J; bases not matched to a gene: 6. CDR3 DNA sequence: TGTGCCAGCAGCTCGGACAGGAAATCCTACAATGAGCAGTTCTTC. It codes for CASSSDRKSYNEQFF.

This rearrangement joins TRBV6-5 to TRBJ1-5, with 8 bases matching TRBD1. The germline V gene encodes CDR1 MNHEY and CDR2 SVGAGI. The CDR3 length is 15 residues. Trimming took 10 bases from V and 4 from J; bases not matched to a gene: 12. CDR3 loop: CATRGRGPSNQPQHF. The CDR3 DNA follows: TGTGCCACTCGCGGCAGGGGGCCCTCTAATCAGCCCCAGCATTTT.

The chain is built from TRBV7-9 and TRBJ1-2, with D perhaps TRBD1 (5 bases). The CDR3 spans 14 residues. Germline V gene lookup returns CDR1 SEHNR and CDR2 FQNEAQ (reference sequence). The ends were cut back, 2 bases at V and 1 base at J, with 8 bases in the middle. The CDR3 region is CASSLSDSNYGYTF. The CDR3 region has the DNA TGTGCCAGCAGCTTATCCGACAGTAACTATGGCTACACCTTC. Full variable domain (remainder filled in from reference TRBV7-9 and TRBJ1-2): DTGVSQNPRHKITKRGQNVTFRCDPISEHNRLYWYRQTLGQGPEFLTYFQNEAQLEKSRLLSDRFSAERPKGSFSTLEIQRTEQGDSAMYLCASSLSDSNYGYTFGSGTRLTVV.

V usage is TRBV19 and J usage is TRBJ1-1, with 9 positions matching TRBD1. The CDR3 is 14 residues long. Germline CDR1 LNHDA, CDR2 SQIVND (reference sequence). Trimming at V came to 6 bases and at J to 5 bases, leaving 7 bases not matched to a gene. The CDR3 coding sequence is TGTGCCAGTAGGATACAGGGGGCTCGGACTGAAGCTTTCTTT. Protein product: CASRIQGARTEAFF.